This is a list of T cell receptor beta chains from one sample in a study of identifying expanded T cells in peripheral blood. TCRdb's table, derived via immunoSEQ multiplex PCR, lists solely in-frame clones and lacks some. The sample contains 120,000 or so clones, roughly 84% of which appear only once. Sequencing was done on a sample of blood. The receptors come from a person between 18 and 70 years old in good health. The CDR3 runs from the conserved cysteine through the conserved F or W. A D gene is named only where the DNA matches it firmly. Where a row states a size, it is once, few, many or the class of an expanded clone; other rows omit it.

d_gene	abundance	v_gene	j_gene	CDR3aa	CDR3nt
.	.	TRBV5-4	TRBJ2-1	CASSLVLGNNEQFF	TGTGCCAGCAGCTTGGTCCTTGGCAACAATGAGCAGTTCTTC
.	few	TRBV9	TRBJ1-1	CASSVEMQRNTEAFF	TGTGCCAGCAGCGTAGAAATGCAACGGAACACTGAAGCTTTCTTT
TRBD1	.	TRBV27	TRBJ2-3	CASSPQTTGDADTQYF	TGTGCCAGCAGTCCTCAAACTACAGGGGATGCAGATACGCAGTATTTT
TRBD1	.	TRBV15	TRBJ1-5	CATSPDRGRRQPQHF	TGTGCCACCAGCCCGGACAGGGGGCGCCGGCAGCCCCAGCATTTT
.	few	TRBV6-1	TRBJ1-2	CASTRKAGYTF	TGTGCCAGCACCAGGAAGGCAGGCTACACCTTC
TRBD1	once	TRBV30	TRBJ2-3	CAWSLDRGDTQYF	TGTGCCTGGAGCTTGGACAGGGGGGATACGCAGTATTTT
.	few	TRBV7-6	TRBJ2-3	CASSAPSGTQYF	TGTGCCAGCAGCGCGCCCTCGGGTACGCAGTATTTT
.	.	TRBV7-9	TRBJ1-2	CASSSVQGGSNYGYTF	TGTGCCAGCAGCTCCGTACAGGGAGGAAGTAACTATGGCTACACCTTC
.	.	TRBV5-5	TRBJ2-7	CASSITGKNEQYF	TGTGCCAGCAGCATCACCGGGAAGAACGAGCAGTACTTC
.	.	TRBV4-3	TRBJ1-1	CASSQDTGVNTEAFF	TGCGCCAGCAGCCAAGATACAGGAGTGAACACTGAAGCTTTCTTT
TRBD2	.	TRBV7-9	TRBJ2-5	CASSPGLAGSRWSQYF	TGTGCCAGCAGCCCAGGACTAGCGGGTTCCCGTTGGTCCCAGTACTTC
.	once	TRBV14	TRBJ2-7	CASSLLGTPNSKYEQYF	TGTGCCAGCAGCCTCCTAGGGACACCAAATTCTAAATACGAGCAGTACTTC
.	.	TRBV6-1	TRBJ2-5	CASSESGTFQETQYF	TGTGCCAGCAGTGAATCCGGGACTTTCCAAGAGACCCAGTACTTC
.	.	TRBV30	TRBJ2-3	CALSQGGPDTQYF	TGTGCCCTTAGTCAGGGGGGGCCAGATACGCAGTATTTT
.	.	TRBV6-1	TRBJ1-6	CASSEGPGGISPLHF	TGTGCCAGCAGTGAAGGGCCAGGAGGAATTTCACCCCTCCACTTT
.	.	TRBV5-1	TRBJ1-1	CASSLSRVGVTEAFF	TGCGCCAGCAGCTTGTCCCGGGTCGGGGTCACTGAAGCTTTCTTT
.	.	TRBV27	TRBJ1-1	CASSSGLGGGEAFF	TGTGCCAGCAGTTCAGGGCTGGGGGGTGGTGAAGCTTTCTTT
.	.	TRBV30	TRBJ1-4	CAWRDSGTVNEKLFF	TGTGCCTGGAGAGACTCCGGGACTGTTAATGAAAAACTGTTTTTT
TRBD1	.	TRBV2	TRBJ1-2	CASRNQGVRGYTF	TGTGCCAGCAGGAACCAGGGGGTAAGGGGCTACACCTTC
.	once	TRBV4-1	TRBJ1-4	CASSQVSLGQGEKLFF	TGCGCCAGCAGCCAAGTGAGTCTAGGGCAGGGAGAAAAACTGTTTTTT
.	.	TRBV30	TRBJ1-6	CAWSVNTVESPLHF	TGTGCCTGGAGTGTAAACACAGTGGAGTCACCCCTCCACTTT
TRBD1	once	TRBV28	TRBJ1-5	CASRLGQGLVQPQHF	TGTGCCAGCAGGCTCGGACAGGGGCTGGTTCAGCCCCAGCATTTT
.	.	TRBV6-5	TRBJ1-5	CASSYSVGGNQPQHF	TGTGCCAGCAGTTACTCCGTGGGGGGTAATCAGCCCCAGCATTTT
.	.	TRBV7-3	TRBJ2-1	CASSSTGGTTYNEQFF	TGTGCCAGCAGCTCCACGGGGGGCACCACCTACAATGAGCAGTTCTTC
.	.	TRBV4-1	TRBJ1-2	CASSKSTGSVGYTF	TGCGCCAGCAGCAAGAGCACAGGGTCGGTTGGCTACACCTTC
TRBD1	.	TRBV9	TRBJ2-7	CASSSYEGQGTYEQYF	TGTGCCAGCAGTTCATATGAGGGACAGGGTACCTACGAGCAGTACTTC
.	.	TRBV6-1	TRBJ1-2	CASSEIYYGYTF	TGTGCCAGCAGTGAAATTTACTATGGCTACACCTTC
.	.	TRBV4-3	TRBJ2-3	CASSQHGNRFRSRGTDTQYF	TGCGCCAGCAGCCAACACGGAAACAGGTTCCGCTCCCGAGGCACAGATACGCAGTATTTT
.	once	TRBV29-1	TRBJ2-7	CSVSGQGIHEQYF	TGCAGCGTTTCTGGGCAGGGGATCCACGAGCAGTACTTC
.	.	TRBV6-1	TRBJ1-1	CASSVSTRTEAFF	TGTGCCAGCAGTGTAAGCACGAGGACTGAAGCTTTCTTT
TRBD2	.	TRBV7-2	TRBJ2-1	CASSVEAGAYNEQFF	TGTGCCAGCAGCGTGGAAGCGGGAGCCTACAATGAGCAGTTCTTC
.	.	TRBV6-5	TRBJ2-7	CASSLYHSSSYEQYF	TGTGCCAGCAGCCTCTACCACTCAAGCTCCTACGAGCAGTACTTC
.	.	TRBV7-8	TRBJ1-1	CASSLGGIGTEAFF	TGTGCCAGCAGCTTAGGAGGCATCGGGACTGAAGCTTTCTTT
.	.	TRBV6-5	TRBJ1-2	CASKNPGFANYGYTF	TGTGCCAGCAAGAATCCAGGGTTCGCGAACTATGGCTACACCTTC
TRBD1	.	TRBV6-6	TRBJ2-7	CASSYSGQGLQYF	TGTGCCAGCAGTTATTCGGGACAGGGCCTTCAGTACTTC
.	few	TRBV4-1	TRBJ2-3	CASSQGLRQLASTDTQYF	TGCGCCAGCAGCCAAGGCCTTAGACAGCTAGCTAGCACAGATACGCAGTATTTT
TRBD1	.	TRBV4-3	TRBJ1-2	CASSQADRANYGYTF	TGCGCCAGCAGCCAAGCGGACAGGGCTAACTATGGCTACACCTTC
.	.	TRBV18	TRBJ2-5	CASSPRDRTQETQYF	TGTGCCAGCTCACCTCGCGACAGGACGCAAGAGACCCAGTACTTC
.	.	TRBV6-6	TRBJ1-1	CASSYPGASEAFF	TGTGCCAGCAGTTACCCAGGGGCGAGTGAAGCTTTCTTT
.	few	TRBV18	TRBJ1-6	CASSGGAEYNSPLHF	TGTGCCAGCTCGGGCGGGGCGGAGTATAATTCACCCCTCCACTTT
.	.	TRBV5-6	TRBJ1-1	CASSLITSFSTEAFF	TGTGCCAGCAGCTTAATTACGAGCTTCAGCACTGAAGCTTTCTTT
.	.	TRBV4-1	TRBJ1-5	CASSPDISNQPQHF	TGCGCCAGCAGCCCAGACATTAGCAATCAGCCCCAGCATTTT
.	.	TRBV19	TRBJ1-2	CASSPSGAAYGYTF	TGTGCCAGTAGCCCCTCAGGCGCGGCCTATGGCTACACCTTC
.	.	TRBV4-3	TRBJ2-3	CASSQNPFGVFTDTQYF	TGCGCCAGCAGCCAAAACCCATTTGGGGTATTCACAGATACGCAGTATTTT
.	.	TRBV29-1	TRBJ1-2	CSVGTKNYGYTF	TGCAGCGTCGGCACTAAGAACTATGGCTACACCTTC
TRBD1	once	TRBV4-3	TRBJ1-2	CASSQDSGGQGLGYTF	TGCGCCAGCAGCCAAGATAGCGGGGGACAGGGTTTAGGCTACACCTTC
TRBD1	.	TRBV9	TRBJ1-2	CASSVNGWTGYGYTF	TGTGCCAGCAGCGTGAACGGATGGACAGGGTATGGCTACACCTTC
.	.	TRBV11-3	TRBJ1-4	CASGGAVGEKLFF	TGTGCCAGCGGAGGGGCCGTGGGTGAAAAACTGTTTTTT
.	.	TRBV6-5	TRBJ1-5	CASSSHRKVGNQPQHF	TGTGCCAGCAGTTCCCACAGGAAAGTCGGCAATCAGCCCCAGCATTTT
.	.	TRBV5-6	TRBJ1-2	CASSLVTVTHGYTF	TGTGCCAGCAGCTTGGTCACGGTAACGCATGGCTACACCTTC
.	.	TRBV4-3	TRBJ1-5	CASSQDINQPQHF	TGCGCCAGCAGCCAAGACATAAACCAGCCCCAGCATTTT
TRBD1	.	TRBV10-3	TRBJ2-2	CAISFPRKGQGIGDTGELFF	TGTGCCATCAGTTTCCCGCGCAAGGGACAGGGAATAGGGGACACCGGGGAGCTGTTTTTT
TRBD1	.	TRBV7-2	TRBJ2-3	CASSPRTGTGPDTQYF	TGTGCCAGCAGCCCCCGGACAGGGACGGGCCCAGATACGCAGTATTTT
TRBD1	.	TRBV30	TRBJ2-7	CAWSSGQGRFYEQYF	TGTGCCTGGAGTTCAGGACAGGGTAGGTTCTACGAGCAGTACTTC
.	.	TRBV6-5	TRBJ1-2	CASSYSMSGANYGYTF	TGTGCCAGCAGTTACTCGATGTCAGGGGCTAACTATGGCTACACCTTC
.	.	TRBV4-3	TRBJ2-3	CASSLSRTADTQYF	TGCGCCAGCAGTCTATCACGGACGGCAGATACGCAGTATTTT
TRBD1	.	TRBV5-6	TRBJ1-1	CASSLWDRVYTEAFF	TGTGCCAGCAGCTTGTGGGACAGGGTGTACACTGAAGCTTTCTTT
TRBD1	.	TRBV7-8	TRBJ2-5	CASSGDRGPETQYF	TGTGCCAGCAGTGGGGACAGGGGGCCAGAGACCCAGTACTTC
TRBD1	.	TRBV11-3	TRBJ1-6	CASSFSGQGNSPLHF	TGTGCCAGCAGCTTTTCGGGACAGGGGAATTCACCCCTCCACTTT
.	.	TRBV28	TRBJ2-5	CASRLGQYF	TGTGCCAGCCGTTTAGGGCAGTACTTC